A selection of T cell receptor beta chains follows, all from one sample in a study of beta chain features in type 1 diabetes. Data came from immunoSEQ multiplex PCR; TCRdb stores just in-frame clones and leaves some out. The sample shows 300,000 to 450,000 clones, roughly 9.8% of them seen only once. Sample: central memory CD4+ T cells from blood. The receptors originated from a man aged 25 to 40 with type 1 diabetes. Each CDR3 is given with its conserved first and last residue. D genes are given only for firm matches. Clone size, where shown, is once, few, many, or a class for clones that have expanded.

V gene,J gene,clone size,D gene,CDR3 protein,CDR3 DNA
TRBV18,TRBJ1-1,once,-,CASSPQQEEAFF,TGTGCCAGCTCACCACAACAGGAGGAAGCTTTCTTT
TRBV7-2,TRBJ2-5,few,-,CASSSGLAETQYF,TGTGCCAGCAGCTCCGGGCTTGCTGAGACCCAGTACTTC
TRBV2,TRBJ1-3,-,-,CASSIRPGARGNTIYF,TGTGCCAGCAGTATCCGACCGGGGGCGCGAGGAAACACCATATATTTT
TRBV7-2,TRBJ1-5,-,-,CASSPGQNQPQHF,TGTGCCAGCAGCCCGGGCCAGAATCAGCCCCAGCATTTT
TRBV5-1,TRBJ2-5,-,TRBD1,CASSKTGSETQYF,TGCGCCAGCAGTAAGACAGGGTCAGAGACCCAGTACTTC
TRBV7-2,TRBJ2-5,many,-,CASGLETQYF,TGTGCCAGCGGGCTCGAGACCCAGTACTTC
TRBV7-9,TRBJ1-4,few,-,CASSPHGGTDEKLFF,TGTGCCAGCAGCCCGCATGGGGGGACGGATGAAAAACTGTTTTTT
TRBV11-1,TRBJ2-7,once,TRBD2,CASSFGLAGLTYEQYF,TGTGCCAGCAGCTTCGGACTAGCGGGGCTGACCTACGAGCAGTACTTC
TRBV7-6,TRBJ2-1,-,-,CASSLGGSSSYNEQFF,TGTGCCAGCAGCTTAGGCGGGTCCAGCTCCTACAATGAGCAGTTCTTC
TRBV10-3,TRBJ2-3,-,-,CAISEASGTDTQYF,TGTGCCATCAGTGAGGCTAGCGGCACAGATACGCAGTATTTT
TRBV5-1,TRBJ2-7,-,TRBD2,CASRPSGSFSYEQYF,TGCGCCAGCAGGCCTAGCGGGTCATTCTCCTACGAGCAGTACTTC
TRBV10-3,TRBJ1-1,few,TRBD1,CATLTGENTEAFF,TGTGCCACCTTGACAGGGGAGAACACTGAAGCTTTCTTT
TRBV4-1,TRBJ2-1,-,-,CASSQEGGSYNEQFF,TGCGCCAGCAGCCAAGAGGGGGGCTCCTACAATGAGCAGTTCTTC
TRBV29-1,TRBJ2-2,few,TRBD1,CSVAGTGFTGELFF,TGCAGCGTTGCCGGGACAGGGTTCACCGGGGAGCTGTTTTTT
TRBV7-3,TRBJ2-3,-,TRBD1,CASSRDRGTDTQYF,TGTGCCAGCAGCCGGGACAGGGGCACAGATACGCAGTATTTT
TRBV9,TRBJ2-3,few,-,CASSVDSPSESDTQYF,TGTGCCAGCAGCGTAGATTCCCCTAGCGAGTCAGATACGCAGTATTTT
TRBV7-3,TRBJ2-1,-,-,CASSPPGTSYNEQFF,TGTGCCAGCTCCCCCCCGGGCACCTCCTACAATGAGCAGTTCTTC
TRBV7-7,TRBJ2-3,many,TRBD2,CASSPIAGSTDTQYF,TGTGCTAGCAGCCCAATAGCGGGGTCCACAGATACGCAGTATTTT
TRBV13,TRBJ1-1,few,TRBD1,CASSRNRGNTEAFF,TGTGCCAGCAGCCGAAACAGGGGGAACACTGAAGCTTTCTTT
TRBV25-1,TRBJ2-3,few,TRBD2,CASSTSGISTDTQYF,TGTGCCAGCTCTACTAGCGGGATAAGCACAGATACGCAGTATTTT